This T cell receptor (beta chain) came from a study of blood T cell repertoires in COVID-19. V gave up 6 bases and J gave up 3 bases, with 11 bases separating them. Germline CDR1 reads KGHSH; CDR2 reads LQKENI. CDR3 size: 13 residues. This clone has just one count. Profiling relied on immunoSEQ multiplex PCR, and the TCRdb table lists in-frame clones only, not all of them. The repertoire holds 150,000 to 200,000 clones, about 90% seen once, with about 0.72% in the top ten. The sample taken for sequencing was peripheral blood. The rearrangement links TRBV18 to TRBJ2-5; the D gene is possibly TRBD1 (5 bases). The TCR was taken from a woman in her 70s with acute or convalescent COVID-19. Here the CDR3 reads CASSKGAKETQYF. The CDR3 coding sequence is TGTGCCAGCTCCAAAGGGGCTAAAGAGACCCAGTACTTC.